This TCR beta chain comes out of a study of cytomegalovirus exposure and HLA in healthy donors. A multiplex PCR was run with 60 Vbeta primers and 13 Jbeta primers. The protocol was immunoSEQ multiplex PCR, while the TCRdb copy is restricted to in-frame clones and leaves out a portion. The sample contains 140,000 or so clones, roughly three quarters of which appear only once. Notes on the study in general: A later analysis revealed that TCR association rates differed between HLA loci, peaking at DRB1 and bottoming out at HLA-C.

Sampled while nominally healthy, donors likely had unrecorded immune exposures. Turning to this clone: Its antigen is as yet unknown.

Losses at the gene ends were 4 bases for V and 4 bases for J; bases not matched to a gene: 8. CDR3 size: 15 residues. Germline V gene lookup returns CDR1 SGHTA and CDR2 FQGTGA. The sequence was obtained from a woman aged 30 to 39 in good health and CMV-seronegative. Sequencing was carried out using PBMCs. This chain uses TRBV7-3 with TRBJ2-3; 7 nucleotides agree with TRBD1. The CDR3 region is CASSSATGAPDTQYF. Here the CDR3 DNA reads TGTGCCAGCAGCTCAGCCACAGGGGCCCCAGATACGCAGTATTTT.